This entry features one TCR beta chain sequence. No antigen is known for it. The sample comes from a study of beta chain features in type 1 diabetes. Whole-study findings and limits: Shorter TCRB CDR3s, moderately but significantly so, were found in Type 1 diabetes patients in all four CD4+ subsets.

V lost 1 base, J lost 2 bases, and 21 bases lay in between. The CDR3 has 19 amino acids. Germline assignment: CDR1 LNHNV and CDR2 YYDKDF (reference sequence). cDNA synthesis used the whole RNA isolate, giving expressed TCRB sequences. Sequencing was performed with immunoSEQ multiplex PCR; in TCRdb, only in-frame clones are kept and a portion is missing. The profile shows 550,000 to 850,000 clones, about an eighth of them singletons. V usage is TRBV15 and J usage is TRBJ1-5, with a tentative D call TRBD1 (5 bases). Sequencing used naive CD4+ T cells from blood. The sequence came from a man in his late teens or twenties with type 1 diabetes. CDR3 sequence reads: CATSRGARVRVGGNQPQHF. DNA of the CDR3: TGTGCCACCAGCAGAGGGGCGAGGGTCAGGGTGGGCGGCAATCAGCCCCAGCATTTT.